Shown below are 10 T cell receptor beta chains from a single sample sequenced in a study of Graves' ophthalmopathy and Graves' hyperthyroidism. Amplification of TCR beta CDR3 regions used RNA transcripts. Amplification began with first-round RT-PCR using HTBI primers, then second-round multiplex PCR was performed. TCRdb re-derived calls from the multiplex PCR reads in MiXCR, one entry per CDR3 protein. The sample shows about 740,000 distinct CDR3 sequences, 40% of them seen only once. Sequencing input: peripheral blood. The receptors shown here come from an adult man with Graves' ophthalmopathy.

This clonotype was observed once. With a much larger clone just one base away, this may be a read error. The rearrangement uses TRBV2 and TRBJ2-7; a weak D match, TRBD2 (6 bases). The CDR3 runs 13 residues. CDR1 SNHLY and CDR2 FYNNEI come from the germline V gene. This CDR3 reads CASAPGGFREQCF. CDR3 coding DNA: TGTGCCAGCGCCCCTGGGGGGTTCCGCGAGCAGTGCTTC.

As for this clonotype: One end of the junction varies from germline; a read error may be responsible. The rearrangement links TRBV7-9 to TRBJ2-5; D is unresolved. CDR3 size: 11 residues. Looked up from germline, CDR1 is SEHNR and CDR2 is FQNEAQ (reference sequence). Written as DNA, the CDR3 is TGTGCCGGCAGCTTAGACGGGACCCAGTACTTC. It encodes CAGSLDGTQYF.

V and J are TRBV6-5 and TRBJ1-5; the D gene is possibly TRBD1 (6 bases). Germline V CDR1 and CDR2: MNHEY, SVGAGI. The CDR3 covers 14 residues. Trimming shortened V by 5 bases and J by 5 bases, and 13 bases separated the two germline ends. CDR3 in DNA: TGTGCCAGCAGTGAAAGGGCAGGGGATCAGCCCCAGCATTTT. Its translation: CASSERAGDQPQHF.

This chain uses TRBV7-2 with TRBJ1-6, with D tentatively TRBD1 (6 bases). The CDR3 spans 15 residues. Germline values: CDR1 SGHTA, CDR2 FQGNSA. Trimming stripped 7 bases from V and 5 bases from J, with 15 bases between. CDR3 loop: CASIWDKRDNSPLHF. The CDR3 DNA is TGTGCCAGCATTTGGGACAAAAGAGATAATTCACCCCTCCACTTT.

This clonotype was observed a few times. The CDR3 here is CASSRSRNTGELFF. In nucleotides, the CDR3 is TGTGCCAGCAGTAGGAGTCGGAACACCGGGGAGCTGTTTTTT. The chain uses TRBV13 and TRBJ2-2; D is uncertain. The CDR3 length is 14 residues. Between the trimmed V and J ends, which lost 6 bases and 1 base, there was a span of 9 bases. Germline values: CDR1 PRHDT, CDR2 FYEKMQ (reference sequence).

The rearrangement joins TRBV25-1 to TRBJ1-3, with D maybe TRBD1 (6 bases). The germline V gene encodes CDR1 MGHDK and CDR2 SYGVNS. Trimming removed 5 bases at V and 3 bases at J, with 14 bases between. This CDR3 is 15 amino acids long. The CDR3 protein is CASSLVTGIGNTIYF. DNA for the CDR3: TGTGCCAGCAGTCTCGTAACAGGGATTGGAAACACCATATATTTT.

A few counts support this clonotype. Mismatch with germline at one junction end may stem from a read error. CDR3 region: CASSRFVNRQGANYGYTF. DNA for the CDR3: TGTGCCAGCAGTCGCTTCGTCAATAGACAGGGGGCGAACTATGGCTACACCTTC. The genes are TRBV10-3 and TRBJ1-2; 10 bases are shared with TRBD1. This CDR3 is built from 18 residues. Looked up from germline, CDR1 is ENHRY and CDR2 is SYGVKD.

The gene calls are TRBV5-4 and TRBJ2-2, with TRBD1 matching over 11 bases. Unmatched junction bases numbered 5, after V lost 5 bases and J lost 5 bases. The CDR3 spans 15 residues. Germline V lookup: CDR1 SGHNT, CDR2 YYREEE (reference sequence). This CDR3 is CASRLDRGRTGELFF. As DNA, the CDR3 is TGTGCCAGCAGACTGGACAGGGGGCGAACCGGGGAGCTGTTTTTT.

As regards this clonotype: At one end the junction does not follow the germline gene, possibly because of a read error. The J gene is TRBJ1-2, the V gene TRBV10-3; 11 bases agree with TRBD1. Germline V gene sequence: CDR1 ENHRY, CDR2 SYGVKD. CDR3 length: 14 amino acids. The CDR3 region is CASSAGQGAHGYTF. The CDR3 DNA reads TGTGCCAGCAGTGCCGGACAGGGGGCGCATGGCTACACCTTC.

On this clonotype itself: The junction departs from the called germline gene at one end, perhaps through a read error. The chain combines TRBV25-1 with TRBJ2-5; D gene uncertain. This CDR3 has 16 residues. Germline CDR1 reads MGHDK; CDR2 reads SYGVNS. CDR3 sequence: CASSQARPHYQETQYF. CDR3 in DNA: TGTGCCAGCAGCCAAGCTCGGCCTCACTACCAGGAGACCCAGTACTTC.